The 28 T cell receptor beta chains listed next were all sequenced from one sample in a study of cytomegalovirus exposure and HLA in healthy donors. The primer mix had 60 Vbeta and 13 Jbeta primers. Generated by immunoSEQ multiplex PCR, the TCRdb table keeps only in-frame clones and is missing some. This table holds 120,000 to 150,000 clones, 75% to 80% found once. Sequenced: PBMCs. Receptors originate from a woman in her 40s in good health and CMV-seropositive.

This sequence joins TRBV2 and TRBJ2-1, with 7 positions matching TRBD1. The CDR3 contains 13 residues. Germline V gene lookup returns CDR1 SNHLY and CDR2 FYNNEI. V gave up 4 bases and J gave up 7 bases; unmatched junction bases: 4. The DNA for the CDR3 is TGTGCCAGCAGTGGGGACAGACCAAATGAGCAGTTCTTC. It translates to CASSGDRPNEQFF.

The V and J genes are TRBV27 and TRBJ2-3, with TRBD2 identical over 10 bases. Per germline, CDR1 MNHEY and CDR2 SMNVEV (reference sequence). V shed 0 bases, J shed 5 bases, and the junction held 14 bases outside the gene matches. This CDR3 has 19 residues. The CDR3 coding sequence is TGTGCCAGCAGTTTATCGATAATGGGACTAGCGAGCGAGCAAGATACGCAGTATTTT. Translated: CASSLSIMGLASEQDTQYF.

The V and J genes are TRBV10-3 and TRBJ2-6; no clear D gene. Per the germline V gene, CDR1 is ENHRY and CDR2 is SYGVKD. With 0 bases removed from V and 0 bases from J, the gap between germline ends came to 6 bases. This CDR3 spans 16 amino acids. CDR3 region: CAISESPSSGANVLTF. DNA of the CDR3: TGTGCCATCAGTGAGTCCCCCAGCTCTGGGGCCAACGTCCTGACTTTC.

This clone was seen a single time. V is TRBV19 and J is TRBJ2-1, with 10 positions matching TRBD2. The CDR3 has 15 amino acids. The J segment lost 8 bases and the V segment lost 6 bases, leaving 10 bases of the junction unmatched. Germline V gene lookup returns CDR1 LNHDA and CDR2 SQIVND (reference sequence). The CDR3 sequence: CASSPGLAGVYEQFF. CDR3 sequence (DNA): TGTGCCAGTAGCCCGGGGCTAGCGGGAGTATATGAGCAGTTCTTC.

This chain joins TRBV19 and TRBJ2-3, with D unresolved. The germline V and J ends were trimmed by 5 bases and 2 bases, with 11 bases remaining between them. CDR1 is LNHDA and CDR2 is SQIVND in the germline V gene (reference sequence). This CDR3 has 14 residues. CDR3 residues: CASSSIHNTDTQYF. The CDR3, as DNA: TGTGCCAGTAGTTCAATACACAACACAGATACGCAGTATTTT.

This chain connects TRBV21-1 to TRBJ2-3; the table's TRBD2 call for D was not verified on the DNA. TRBV21-1 is assigned pseudogene status. CDR3 length equals 17 residues. The CDR3 loop reads CASSKGGLAGKSDTQYF. CDR3 DNA: TGTGCCAGCAGCAAAGGGGGACTAGCGGGAAAGTCAGATACGCAGTATTTT.

V gene TRBV7-2 combines with J gene TRBJ2-2, with 7 bases that match TRBD2. Germline CDR1 SGHTA, CDR2 FQGNSA. The CDR3 runs to 16 residues. V lost 5 bases and J lost 8; bases outside the gene matches: 14. CDR3 sequence: CASSPFLGGSSGELFF. The CDR3 bases are TGTGCCAGCAGCCCCTTTTTAGGCGGGAGTTCGGGGGAGCTGTTTTTT.

A few counts support this clone. The chain employs TRBV5-1 and TRBJ2-3; D unclear. CDR1 is SGHRS and CDR2 is YFSETQ in the germline V gene. V was cut by 6 bases and J by 0 bases, with 8 bases left in between. The CDR3 is 13 amino acids. This CDR3 reads CASKTASTDTQYF. DNA for the CDR3: TGCGCCAGCAAAACAGCCAGCACAGATACGCAGTATTTT.

This chain uses TRBV2 with TRBJ1-1; tentative D call: TRBD1 (6 bases). Germline V gene lookup returns CDR1 SNHLY and CDR2 FYNNEI. The CDR3 totals 12 residues. V shed 7 bases and J shed 1 base, with 7 bases lying between them. The CDR3: CASNRENTEAFF. The CDR3 DNA reads TGTGCCAGCAACAGGGAGAACACTGAAGCTTTCTTT.

J is TRBJ2-5 and V is TRBV2; D is perhaps TRBD2 (6 bases). Trimming took off 4 bases at V and 4 bases at J, with 10 bases between the two ends. The germline gives CDR1 SNHLY, CDR2 FYNNEI. The CDR3 has 13 amino acids. DNA of the CDR3: TGTGCCAGCAGTGGGTCTAGCGCAGAGACCCAGTACTTC. Protein sequence: CASSGSSAETQYF.

This clone was detected once. The rearrangement uses TRBV27 and TRBJ2-1; 9 positions agree with TRBD2. Per the germline V gene, CDR1 is MNHEY and CDR2 is SMNVEV (reference sequence). The CDR3 consists of 16 residues. V was pared by 0 bases and J by 4 bases, with 4 bases of the junction left unmatched. CDR3 loop: CASSLSAGGPYNEQFF. The CDR3 bases are TGTGCCAGCAGTTTATCAGCGGGAGGCCCTTACAATGAGCAGTTCTTC.

This chain links TRBV5-6 with TRBJ2-2, with 12 nucleotides matching TRBD2. This CDR3 contains 16 residues. Germline assignment: CDR1 SGHDT and CDR2 YYEEEE. The trim removed 6 bases at V and 2 bases at J, leaving 5 bases unmatched. The CDR3 sequence: CASTPLAGGNTGELFF. The CDR3 DNA sequence: TGTGCCAGCACACCACTAGCGGGGGGTAACACCGGGGAGCTGTTTTTT.

J is TRBJ1-1 and V is TRBV7-9; 7 positions agree with TRBD1. The CDR3 totals 14 residues. V dropped 4 bases and J dropped 0; count of bases not matched to a gene: 2. Germline V gives CDR1 SEHNR, CDR2 FQNEAQ (reference sequence). The CDR3 reads CASSSGQLNTEAFF. The CDR3 DNA follows: TGTGCCAGCAGCTCGGGACAGCTGAACACTGAAGCTTTCTTT.

The rearrangement joins TRBV29-1 to TRBJ2-3, with 7 bases fitting TRBD2. The CDR3 runs 14 residues. Germline values: CDR1 SQVTM, CDR2 ANQGSEA. With V trimmed by 5 bases and J by 2 bases, 7 bases remained unmatched. The CDR3 region has the DNA TGCAGCGTTTCCAGCGGGACGTTCACAGATACGCAGTATTTT. Translation: CSVSSGTFTDTQYF.

The gene calls are TRBV2 and TRBJ1-2; 11 nucleotides align to TRBD1. Per the germline V gene, CDR1 is SNHLY and CDR2 is FYNNEI. This CDR3 comprises 14 residues. Trimming removed 4 bases from V and 5 bases from J; junction bases left unmatched: 3. The CDR3: CASSGDRGRYGYTF. In DNA, the CDR3 is TGTGCCAGCAGTGGGGACAGGGGGAGGTATGGCTACACCTTC.

V is TRBV15 and J is TRBJ2-3, with 10 nucleotides matching TRBD2. The V segment lost 8 bases and the J segment 1 base; nucleotides outside the gene matches: 3. The CDR3 is 14 amino acids. The germline V gene has CDR1 LNHNV and CDR2 YYDKDF (reference sequence). CDR3 protein: CATAGLAGTDTQYF. The CDR3 bases are TGTGCCACCGCTGGACTAGCGGGCACAGATACGCAGTATTTT. Filled out from reference TRBV15 and TRBJ2-3, the complete variable domain reads DAMVIQNPRYQVTQFGKPVTLSCSQTLNHNVMYWYQQKSSQAPKLLFHYYDKDFNNEADTPDNFQSRRPNTSFCFLDIRSPGLGDTAMYLCATAGLAGTDTQYFGPGTRLTVL.

The chain links TRBV4-2 to TRBJ2-3, with D perhaps matching TRBD2 (6 bases). Germline V gene lookup returns CDR1 LGHNA and CDR2 YNFKEQ. V was pared by 1 base and J by 3 bases, with 8 bases between. The CDR3 sequence is 14 residues long. CDR3 loop: CASSQVGRTDTQYF. The CDR3 DNA reads as TGTGCCAGCAGCCAAGTGGGGAGGACAGATACGCAGTATTTT.

This sequence joins TRBV27 and TRBJ2-2, with TRBD2 matching over 8 bases. This CDR3 has 16 amino acids. Looked up from germline, CDR1 is MNHEY and CDR2 is SMNVEV (reference sequence). J lost 4 bases, V lost 4 bases, and 8 bases had no gene match. The CDR3 spells CASSSSAGVITGELFF. CDR3 sequence (DNA): TGTGCCAGCAGTTCCTCAGCGGGAGTTATCACCGGGGAGCTGTTTTTT.

The table lists this clone with a few counts. CDR3 bases: TGTGCCAGCAGTTGGACAGGGGTAAACCAGCCCCAGCATTTT. Encoded protein: CASSWTGVNQPQHF. This rearrangement joins TRBV6-5 to TRBJ1-5, with 9 nucleotides matching TRBD1. The germline gives CDR1 MNHEY, CDR2 SVGAGI. The ends lost 4 bases at V and 7 bases at J; junction bases unmatched: 5. This CDR3 is built from 14 residues.

The rearrangement uses TRBV7-2 and TRBJ2-1, with D hard to call. Trimming pared 0 bases from V and 4 bases from J, leaving 4 bases between. The CDR3 has 13 residues. CDR1 and CDR2 (germline): SGHTA, FQGNSA. The CDR3 coding sequence is TGTGCCAGCAGCTTAGCGCGGTACAATGAGCAGTTCTTC. Protein product: CASSLARYNEQFF.

J is TRBJ2-1 and V is TRBV6-1, with a tentative D call TRBD2 (6 bases). The CDR3 runs to 15 residues. Looked up from germline, CDR1 is MNHNS and CDR2 is SASEGT. Trimming cost V 1 base and J 8 bases, with 15 bases left between them. The CDR3 loop reads CASSEGAGRRDEQFF. The CDR3 nucleotides read TGTGCCAGCAGTGAAGGGGCGGGGCGCCGGGATGAGCAGTTCTTC.

This chain connects TRBV10-3 to TRBJ2-5, with 7 bases that match TRBD2. Germline-derived CDR1 and CDR2 are ENHRY and SYGVKD. The CDR3 is 13 residues long. Germline trimming cut 3 bases from V and 3 bases from J; bases unmatched to any gene: 1. The CDR3 region has the DNA TGTGCCATCAGTGATCTAGCGGAAGAGACCCAGTACTTC. Translation: CAISDLAEETQYF.

The chain combines TRBV27 with TRBJ2-1, with TRBD1 matching 7 bases. V shed 4 bases, J shed 8 bases, and the junction held 11 bases outside the gene matches. CDR3 length: 15 residues. The V gene's germline CDR1 is MNHEY and CDR2 SMNVEV (reference sequence). CDR3 in DNA: TGTGCCAGCAGTTATCAAGGACAGGAAGGAGATGAGCAGTTCTTC. Residues: CASSYQGQEGDEQFF.

The chain recombines TRBV30 with TRBJ2-5; D not resolved. Germline V gene lookup returns CDR1 GTSNPN and CDR2 SVGIG (reference sequence). The CDR3 totals 13 residues. V was pared by 6 bases and J by 2 bases, with 13 bases between. This CDR3 reads CACPAKRQETQYF. For the CDR3, the DNA is TGTGCCTGCCCTGCAAAGAGACAAGAGACCCAGTACTTC.

The chain links TRBV19 to TRBJ2-3; 10 positions match TRBD1. The V gene end was trimmed by 4 bases and the J gene end by 2 bases; junction bases not matched to a gene: 3. Germline CDR1 and CDR2: LNHDA and SQIVND (reference sequence). This CDR3 is built from 15 residues. This CDR3 reads CASSSGQGVTDTQYF. The CDR3 DNA reads as TGTGCCAGTAGTAGCGGACAGGGGGTCACAGATACGCAGTATTTT. Complete variable domain (other parts from reference TRBV19 and TRBJ2-3): DGGITQSPKYLFRKEGQNVTLSCEQNLNHDAMYWYRQDPGQGLRLIYYSQIVNDFQKGDIAEGYSVSREKKESFPLTVTSAQKNPTAFYLCASSSGQGVTDTQYFGPGTRLTVL.

V gene TRBV6-5 combines with J gene TRBJ1-4; unclear D gene. Trimming pared 7 bases from V and 0 bases from J, leaving 12 bases between. The CDR3 sequence is 15 residues long. Germline loops: CDR1 MNHEY, CDR2 SVGAGI. CDR3 region: CASTSHLATNEKLFF. The CDR3 region has the DNA TGTGCCAGCACTTCTCATCTAGCAACTAATGAAAAACTGTTTTTT.

The count of this clone is one. The chain carries TRBV5-5 and TRBJ2-5; 7 bases fit TRBD2. With 4 bases clipped from V and 4 bases from J, the junction kept 7 bases outside the gene matches. Germline V lookup: CDR1 SGHKS, CDR2 YYEKEE (reference sequence). This CDR3 spans 14 amino acids. CDR3 DNA sequence: TGTGCCAGCAGCCCGCCGGCGGGAGCAGAGACCCAGTACTTC. Its translation is CASSPPAGAETQYF.

The V and J genes are TRBV9 and TRBJ2-7; 7 nucleotides line up with TRBD1. Losses at the gene ends were 0 bases for V and 1 base for J; bases not matched to a gene: 16. CDR1 SGDLS and CDR2 YYNGEE come from the germline V gene. The CDR3 length is 19 residues. In nucleotides, the CDR3 is TGTGCCAGCAGCGTAGGTCCGCTGACAAGACAGGGCCGGTCCTACGAGCAGTACTTC. It is translated as CASSVGPLTRQGRSYEQYF. Using reference TRBV9 and TRBJ2-7 for the parts outside the CDR3, the full variable domain is DSGVTQTPKHLITATGQRVTLRCSPRSGDLSVYWYQQSLDQGLQFLIQYYNGEERAKGNILERFSAQQFPDLHSELNLSSLELGDSALYFCASSVGPLTRQGRSYEQYFGPGTRLTVT.